One sample yielded the 9 T cell receptor beta chains listed below, sequenced in a study of blood T cells in healthy people across ages. For the second PCR, which ran for roughly 6 to 12 cycles, a sample-barcoded 5' primer and a J-beta primer mix were used. TCRdb fed the 5' RACE reads into MiXCR, producing one record per CDR3 protein. Of some 900,000 distinct CDR3 sequences listed, around 28% are singletons. Sequencing was performed on blood. The source of these receptors is an elderly woman in good health.

This clonotype was seen many times. The V and J genes are TRBV5-1 and TRBJ2-1; the D gene is possibly TRBD1 (6 bases). Trimming left V 4 bases short and J 3 bases short, with 14 bases between. The CDR3 runs to 15 residues. The germline V gene encodes CDR1 SGHRS and CDR2 YFSETQ. The CDR3 bases are TGCGCCAGCAGCCTTCAGGGGTATGACTACAATGAGCAGTTCTTC. It specifies CASSLQGYDYNEQFF.

The genes are TRBV6-1 and TRBJ1-2; tentative D call: TRBD1 (5 bases). Trimming removed 2 bases from V and 2 bases from J, with 9 bases in between. Germline loops: CDR1 MNHNS, CDR2 SASEGT. This CDR3 has 14 residues. The CDR3 sequence is CASSEKGVNYGYTF. The CDR3 DNA reads TGTGCCAGCAGTGAAAAAGGGGTAAACTATGGCTACACCTTC.

Only a few counts were recorded for this clonotype. This chain joins TRBV3-1 and TRBJ2-5, with a possible D match to TRBD2 (6 bases). The J call may be mistaken, given a closer DNA end match to TRBJ2-7. The germline CDR1 and CDR2 sequences are LGHDT and YNNKEL (reference sequence). The CDR3 totals 13 residues. CDR3: CASSQGWGGEQYF. CDR3 nucleotides: TGTGCCAGCAGCCAAGGCTGGGGAGGCGAGCAGTACTTC.

As regards this clonotype: This may stem from a read error, because a much larger clone lies one nucleotide away. The chain is built from TRBV3-1 and TRBJ1-1; 7 positions match TRBD1. The CDR3 loop spans 16 amino acids. Germline V gives CDR1 LGHDT, CDR2 YNNKEL (reference sequence). Trimming took 4 bases from V and 0 from J; bases not matched to a gene: 8. CDR3 sequence: CASSPPGQMLNTEAFF. CDR3 nucleotide sequence: TGTGCCAGCAGCCCACCGGGACAGATGTTGAACACTGAAGCTTTCTTT. The whole variable domain, filled in from reference TRBV3-1 and TRBJ1-1, reads DTAVSQTPKYLVTQMGNDKSIKCEQNLGHDTMYWYKQDSKKFLKIMFSYNNKELIINETVPNRFSPKSPDKAHLNLHINSLELGDSAVYFCASSPPGQMLNTEAFFGQGTRLTVV.

The chain joins TRBV28 to TRBJ1-5; TRBD1 matches 7 bases. Germline trimming cut 3 bases from V and 5 bases from J; bases unmatched to any gene: 7. The CDR3 has 15 amino acids. CDR1 is MDHEN and CDR2 is SYDVKM in the germline V gene. Here the CDR3 reads CASSLPTGLYQPQHF. DNA for the CDR3: TGTGCCAGCAGTTTGCCGACAGGGTTGTATCAGCCCCAGCATTTT.

As for this clonotype: A much larger clonotype is one base distant, so this may be a read error. The chain joins TRBV20-1 to TRBJ1-2, with D maybe TRBD1 (5 bases). Trimming took off 2 bases at V and 4 bases at J, with 17 bases between the two ends. Per the germline V gene, CDR1 is DFQATT and CDR2 is SNEGSKA (reference sequence). This CDR3 contains 15 residues. The CDR3 DNA sequence: TGCAGTGCTAGAAGGCCGAGGGGTTTAGGCTATGGCTACACCTTC. Translated: CSARRPRGLGYGYTF.

Worth noting for this clonotype: This may come from a read error, since a much larger clone is one base off. The CDR3 here is CASSLRQTTYEQFF. CDR3 nucleotide sequence: TGTGCCAGCAGCTTAAGACAGACTACCTACGAGCAGTTCTTC. The chain couples TRBV7-2 to TRBJ2-1; either TRBD1 or TRBD2 may fit D (5 bases each). Between the trimmed V and J ends, which lost 2 bases and 10 bases, there was a span of 15 bases. The CDR3 loop spans 14 amino acids. Germline-derived CDR1 and CDR2 are SGHTA and FQGNSA.

This clonotype has at least ten counts. The rearrangement uses TRBV3-1 and TRBJ2-3; 7 bases agree with TRBD2. Losses at the gene ends were 4 bases for V and 2 bases for J; bases not matched to a gene: 6. Germline V CDR1 and CDR2: LGHDT, YNNKEL (reference sequence). This CDR3 contains 15 residues. CDR3 coding DNA: TGTGCCAGCAGCCCCCTCGCGGGAGTCACAGATACGCAGTATTTT. Its translation is CASSPLAGVTDTQYF.

J is TRBJ2-1 and V is TRBV12-3 or TRBV12-4; 10 bases map to TRBD2. The CDR3 contains 13 residues. The V gene end was trimmed by 7 bases and the J gene end by 8 bases; junction bases not matched to a gene: 5. CDR3 protein: CASTPGTSDEQFF. The CDR3 nucleotides are TGTGCCAGCACCCCTGGGACTAGCGATGAGCAGTTCTTC.